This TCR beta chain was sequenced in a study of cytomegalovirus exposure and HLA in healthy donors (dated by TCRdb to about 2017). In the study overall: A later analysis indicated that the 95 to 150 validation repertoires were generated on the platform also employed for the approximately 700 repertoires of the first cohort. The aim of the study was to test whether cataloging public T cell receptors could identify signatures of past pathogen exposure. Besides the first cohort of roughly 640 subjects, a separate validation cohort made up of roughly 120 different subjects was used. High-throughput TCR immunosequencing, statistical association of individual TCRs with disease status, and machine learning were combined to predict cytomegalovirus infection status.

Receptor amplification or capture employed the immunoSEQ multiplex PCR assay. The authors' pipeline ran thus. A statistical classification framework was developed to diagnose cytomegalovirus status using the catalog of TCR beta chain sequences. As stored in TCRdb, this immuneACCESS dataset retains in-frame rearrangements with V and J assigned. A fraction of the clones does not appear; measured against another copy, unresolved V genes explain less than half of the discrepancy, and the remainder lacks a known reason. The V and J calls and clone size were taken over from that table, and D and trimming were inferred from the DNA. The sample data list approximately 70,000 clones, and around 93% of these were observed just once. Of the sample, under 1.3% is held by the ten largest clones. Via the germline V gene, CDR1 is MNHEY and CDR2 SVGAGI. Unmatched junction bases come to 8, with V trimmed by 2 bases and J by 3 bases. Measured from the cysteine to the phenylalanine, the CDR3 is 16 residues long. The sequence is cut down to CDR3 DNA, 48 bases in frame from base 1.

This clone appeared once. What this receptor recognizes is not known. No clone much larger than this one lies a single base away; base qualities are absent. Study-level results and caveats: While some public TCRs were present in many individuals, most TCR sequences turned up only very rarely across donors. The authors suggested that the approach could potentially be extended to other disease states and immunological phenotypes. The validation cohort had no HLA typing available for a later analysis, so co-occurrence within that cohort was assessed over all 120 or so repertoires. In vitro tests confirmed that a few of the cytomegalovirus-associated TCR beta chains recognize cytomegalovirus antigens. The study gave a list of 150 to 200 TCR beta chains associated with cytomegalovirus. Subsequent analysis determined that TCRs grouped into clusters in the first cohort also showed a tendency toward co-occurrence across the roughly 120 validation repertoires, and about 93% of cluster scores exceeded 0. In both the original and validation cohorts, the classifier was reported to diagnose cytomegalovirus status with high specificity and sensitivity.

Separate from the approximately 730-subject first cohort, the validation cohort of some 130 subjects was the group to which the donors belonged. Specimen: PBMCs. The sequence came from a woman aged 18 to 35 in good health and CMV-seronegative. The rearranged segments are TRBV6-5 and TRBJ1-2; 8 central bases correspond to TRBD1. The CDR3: CASSYGGQGHDYGYTF. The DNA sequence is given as TGTGCCAGCAGTTACGGCGGACAGGGCCACGACTATGGCTACACCTTC.